Each of the 3 T cell receptor beta chains below was sequenced from the same sample in a study of shared clonotypes between healthy human individuals. Repertoires were generated with immunoSEQ multiplex PCR, while TCRdb's copy carries only in-frame clones and drops some. The sample yields around 480,000 clones, around 79% seen once. Sequencing was done on a sample of PBMCs. The source of these receptors is a woman aged 40 to 50 in good health. Some clones in this sample may be carry-over from other donors' samples.

This sequence joins TRBV5-1 and TRBJ2-5; weak D call: TRBD2 (5 bases). Trimming stripped 0 bases from V and 3 bases from J, with 12 bases between. CDR3 size: 15 residues. Germline V gene sequence: CDR1 SGHRS, CDR2 YFSETQ. The CDR3 DNA sequence: TGCGCCAGCAGCTTGGCGGGCTCGAGGGAAGAGACCCAGTACTTC. This encodes CASSLAGSREETQYF.

This chain connects TRBV28 to TRBJ1-4; D unclear. The CDR3 contains 12 residues. Germline V gives CDR1 MDHEN, CDR2 SYDVKM. The V end was cut by 10 bases, the J end by 3 bases, with 9 bases between. The CDR3: CATQAANEKLFF. The CDR3 DNA reads as TGTGCCACTCAAGCGGCTAATGAAAAACTGTTTTTT.

The chain couples TRBV4-3 to TRBJ1-1, with D unresolved. V lost 0 bases to trimming and J lost 1 base, with 12 bases between them. Germline lookup yields CDR1 LGHNA and CDR2 YSLEER. The CDR3 is 16 residues long. The CDR3 region is CASSQDLSTPNTEAFF. The CDR3 DNA reads as TGCGCCAGCAGCCAAGATCTTTCGACGCCGAACACTGAAGCTTTCTTT.